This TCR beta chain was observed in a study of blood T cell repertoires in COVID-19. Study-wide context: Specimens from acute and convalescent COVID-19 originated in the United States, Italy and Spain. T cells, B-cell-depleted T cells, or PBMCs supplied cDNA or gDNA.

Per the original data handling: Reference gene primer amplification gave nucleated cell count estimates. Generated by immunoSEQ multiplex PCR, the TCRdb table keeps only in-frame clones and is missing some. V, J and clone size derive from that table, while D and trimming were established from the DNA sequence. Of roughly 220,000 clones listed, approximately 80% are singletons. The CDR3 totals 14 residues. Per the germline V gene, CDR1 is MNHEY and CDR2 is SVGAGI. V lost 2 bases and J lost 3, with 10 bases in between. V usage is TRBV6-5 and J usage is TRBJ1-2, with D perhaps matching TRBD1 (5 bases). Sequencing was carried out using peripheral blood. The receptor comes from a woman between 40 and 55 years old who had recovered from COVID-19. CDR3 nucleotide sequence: TGTGCCAGCAGTTACGACAGATCCTACTATGGCTACACCTTC. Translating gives CASSYDRSYYGYTF.